This TCR beta chain derives from a study of cytomegalovirus exposure and HLA in healthy donors. The length of the CDR3 is 14 residues. Germline V gene lookup returns CDR1 SGHRS and CDR2 YFSETQ. V was cut by 4 bases and J by 5 bases, with 16 bases left in between. Notes on the study in general: Sequencing depth roughly uniform across donors was assumed in presence/absence analyses.

As for this clone: Its antigen is undetermined.

60 Vbeta and 13 Jbeta primers were used in PCR. TCRdb's copy holds only in-frame clones and misses some; the assay was immunoSEQ multiplex PCR. This repertoire shows approximately 220,000 clones, approximately 79% found once; its top ten account for about 1.8%. The source of this sequence is a young man in good health and CMV-seronegative. This sequence joins TRBV5-1 and TRBJ2-7; D unresolved. The specimen sequenced was PBMCs. The CDR3 DNA reads TGCGCCAGCAGCCCGACGACTCCGCCGGACGAGCAGTACTTC. As protein: CASSPTTPPDEQYF. The full variable domain, its missing parts supplied by reference TRBV5-1 and TRBJ2-7, is KAGVTQTPRYLIKTRGQQVTLSCSPISGHRSVSWYQQTPGQGLQFLFEYFSETQRNKGNFPGRFSGRQFSNSRSEMNVSTLELGDSALYLCASSPTTPPDEQYFGPGTRLTVT.